The 27 T cell receptor beta chains given below trace back to one sample, sequenced in a study of beta chain features in type 1 diabetes listed by TCRdb under 2018. The library was prepared using the immunoSEQ multiplex PCR assay. The entire amount of isolated RNA was reverse transcribed using the High Capacity cDNA Reverse Transcription Kit, so the sequenced TCRB transcripts were expressed ones. Held by TCRdb, this immuneACCESS table contains in-frame sequences only and omits some clones. Under half of the omission traces to an unresolved V gene where checked; the cause of the rest is unknown. The table for this sample lists more than 300,000 clones; less than 10% of them were counted only once. The ten most abundant clones make up less than 0.45% of the sample. Sequencing was done on a sample of central memory CD4+ T cells from blood. These receptors were obtained from a woman aged 18-35 years in good health.

CDR3 nucleotide sequence: TGTGCCAGCAGTGCAGGGGGCAGAGAGACCCAGTACTTC. Translation gives CASSAGGRETQYF. The V call is TRBV6-5, the J call TRBJ2-5; TRBD1 agrees at 8 bases. This CDR3 is 13 amino acids long. Trimming cost V 5 bases and J 4 bases; bases outside gene matches: 3. CDR1 and CDR2 (germline): MNHEY, SVGAGI.

The chain has TRBV7-9 and TRBJ1-1; no firm D call. The CDR3 is 15 amino acids. V lost 2 bases and J 1 base, leaving 11 bases between the germline ends. CDR1 and CDR2 from the germline V gene are SEHNR and FQNEAQ (reference sequence). CDR3: CASSLPRQGNTEAFF. DNA of the CDR3: TGTGCCAGCAGCTTACCTAGACAAGGGAACACTGAAGCTTTCTTT.

This chain links TRBV7-3 with TRBJ2-6, with no clear D. Germline CDR1 is SGHTA and CDR2 is FQGTGA. This CDR3 region has 16 residues. Trimming shortened V by 3 bases and J by 2 bases, and 11 bases separated the two germline ends. CDR3 sequence reads: CASSLGTATGANVLTF. In nucleotides, the CDR3 is TGTGCCAGCAGCTTGGGCACGGCTACTGGGGCCAACGTCCTGACTTTC.

The gene calls are TRBV5-4 and TRBJ1-2; D gene uncertain. Germline V gene lookup returns CDR1 SGHNT and CDR2 YYREEE (reference sequence). The CDR3 has 15 residues. The V and J ends lost 1 base and 0 bases respectively, with 10 bases between them. This CDR3 reads CASSLLVSSNYGYTF. The CDR3 DNA sequence: TGTGCCAGCAGCTTGTTGGTCAGCTCTAACTATGGCTACACCTTC.

This clone was observed a handful of times. V and J are TRBV7-2 and TRBJ1-2, with D uncertain. Germline V gives CDR1 SGHTA, CDR2 FQGNSA. The CDR3 is 15 amino acids. Trimming took 0 bases from V and 8 from J, leaving 16 bases between them. The CDR3 loop reads CASSLAQGRSGGYTF. DNA for the CDR3: TGTGCCAGCAGCTTAGCCCAAGGACGGTCTGGGGGCTACACCTTC.

Only a few counts were recorded for this clone. CDR3 nucleotides: TGTGCCAGCAGCTTATACGCAGGGCGGGACACTGAAGCTTTCTTT. This encodes CASSLYAGRDTEAFF. V gene TRBV7-6 combines with J gene TRBJ1-1; D might be TRBD1 (5 bases). CDR1 SGHVS and CDR2 FNYEAQ come from the germline V gene. V was cut by 2 bases and J by 3 bases, with 13 bases left in between. The CDR3 extends over 15 amino acids.

The chain combines TRBV2 with TRBJ2-1, with D unresolved. Germline CDR1 and CDR2: SNHLY and FYNNEI. This CDR3 is 13 amino acids long. The V and J ends lost 6 bases and 15 bases respectively, with 21 bases between them. The CDR3 sequence is CASSPSTGTLAFF. CDR3 DNA: TGTGCCAGCAGCCCGAGTACTGGAACTTTGGCGTTCTTC.

In regard to this clone: It may be a read error: a sequence one base away is much more abundant. V is TRBV7-3 and J is TRBJ1-1, with D hard to call. The germline V and J ends were trimmed by 3 bases and 0 bases, with 5 bases remaining between them. Germline-derived CDR1 and CDR2 are SGHTA and FQGTGA. The CDR3 is made up of 13 amino acids. CDR3 sequence: CASSFSVNTEAFF. As DNA, the CDR3 is TGTGCCAGCAGCTTCTCCGTGAACACTGAAGCTTTCTTT.

The sample holds many counts of this clone. The chain combines TRBV28 with TRBJ2-1; maybe TRBD2 (6 bases). The CDR3 is 16 residues long. Germline loops: CDR1 MDHEN, CDR2 SYDVKM. V lost 4 bases, J lost 4 bases, and 17 bases lay in between. CDR3 bases: TGTGCCAGCAGTTCCAATTCCGGAGGGAATTACAATGAGCAGTTCTTC. Its translation is CASSSNSGGNYNEQFF.

V and J are TRBV6-1 and TRBJ2-4; no firm D call. There are 11 residues in the CDR3. Germline V gene data show CDR1 as MNHNS and CDR2 as SASEGT. Trimming took 4 bases from V and 4 from J, leaving 2 bases between them. The CDR3 here is CASSAKNIQYF. In DNA, the CDR3 is TGTGCCAGCAGTGCTAAAAACATTCAGTACTTC.

The chain couples TRBV4-3 to TRBJ2-3; D unclear. CDR1 and CDR2 from the germline V gene are LGHNA and YSLEER. Deletions cut 0 bases from V and 9 bases from J, with 7 bases between. This CDR3 is built from 12 residues. CDR3 sequence: CASSQDGITQYF. The DNA of the CDR3 is TGCGCCAGCAGCCAAGATGGGATCACGCAGTATTTT.

This rearrangement joins TRBV7-2 to TRBJ2-1, with D possibly being TRBD1 or TRBD2 (5 bases each). Germline V lookup: CDR1 SGHTA, CDR2 FQGNSA. CDR3 size: 17 residues. Deletions cut 3 bases from V and 0 bases from J, with 15 bases between. The CDR3 nucleotides are TGTGCCAGCAGCTTCGGGGACGTCCAGAGCTCCTACAATGAGCAGTTCTTC. This encodes CASSFGDVQSSYNEQFF.

This clone was seen a single time. The V call is TRBV7-6, the J call TRBJ2-1; D not certain. The germline V gene has CDR1 SGHVS and CDR2 FNYEAQ. V shed 3 bases and J shed 0 bases, with 12 bases lying between them. CDR3 size: 16 residues. CDR3 coding DNA: TGTGCCAGCAGCTTCCACGGAAAGAGCTCCTACAATGAGCAGTTCTTC. Protein sequence: CASSFHGKSSYNEQFF.

The rearrangement uses TRBV15 and TRBJ1-4, with 7 bases matching TRBD1. The CDR3 has 16 amino acids. Trimming at V came to 0 bases and at J to 8 bases, leaving 9 bases not matched to a gene. Per germline, CDR1 LNHNV and CDR2 YYDKDF (reference sequence). The CDR3 coding sequence is TGTGCCACCAGCAGAGATCCGAGACAGGGCGGCGAAAAACTGTTTTTT. Amino acids: CATSRDPRQGGEKLFF.

This clone occurred many times. The chain joins TRBV5-8 to TRBJ1-1; the match to TRBD1 covers 7 bases. The CDR3 is made up of 15 amino acids. Germline CDR1 and CDR2: SGHTS and YDEGEE. Germline trimming cut 0 bases from V and 0 bases from J; bases unmatched to any gene: 2. The CDR3 sequence is CASSLGGTVNTEAFF. In DNA form, the CDR3 reads TGTGCCAGCAGCTTGGGGGGGACAGTGAACACTGAAGCTTTCTTT.

This clone was seen a handful of times. The chain links TRBV29-1 to TRBJ2-3; D possibly corresponds to TRBD2 (6 bases). Germline V gene lookup returns CDR1 SQVTM and CDR2 ANQGSEA. With 7 bases removed from V and 2 bases from J, the gap between germline ends came to 13 bases. The CDR3 contains 13 residues. The CDR3 DNA is TGCAGCGCTAATGGGGACTCCACAGATACGCAGTATTTT. It is translated as CSANGDSTDTQYF.

This chain links TRBV2 with TRBJ1-5; 7 positions match TRBD1. Germline V gene sequence: CDR1 SNHLY, CDR2 FYNNEI. This CDR3 is 14 amino acids long. Trimming at V came to 11 bases and at J to 1 base, leaving 8 bases not matched to a gene. The CDR3 loop is CASKKGQSNQPQHF. Written as DNA, the CDR3 is TGTGCCTCGAAAAAGGGACAGAGCAATCAGCCCCAGCATTTT.

The chain has TRBV29-1 and TRBJ2-3; possible D gene TRBD2, 5 bases. This CDR3 region has 14 residues. V lost 6 bases and J 1 base, leaving 14 bases between the germline ends. From germline, CDR1 is SQVTM and CDR2 ANQGSEA. CDR3 sequence reads: CSVRPRAGTDTQYF. CDR3 nucleotides: TGCAGCGTGCGGCCGAGGGCCGGCACAGATACGCAGTATTTT.

This clone was picked up a small number of times. The rearrangement uses TRBV5-4 and TRBJ1-3; D remains unclear. V was shortened by 2 bases and J by 1 base, with 4 bases between the two germline ends. Germline CDR1 SGHNT, CDR2 YYREEE (reference sequence). This CDR3 has 13 residues. This CDR3 reads CASSLDSGNTIYF. Written as DNA, the CDR3 is TGTGCCAGCAGCTTAGATTCTGGAAACACCATATATTTT.

The gene calls are TRBV5-4 and TRBJ2-1; D could derive from TRBD1 or TRBD2 (5 bases each). The CDR3 loop spans 12 amino acids. From germline, CDR1 is SGHNT and CDR2 YYREEE (reference sequence). V was pared by 4 bases and J by 5 bases, with 7 bases between. As DNA, the CDR3 is TGTGCCAGCAGCCGGGACGACAATGAGCAGTTCTTC. Its protein product is CASSRDDNEQFF. Supplemented by reference TRBV5-4 and TRBJ2-1, the full variable domain reads ETGVTQSPTHLIKTRGQQVTLRCSSQSGHNTVSWYQQALGQGPQFIFQYYREEENGRGNFPPRFSGLQFPNYSSELNVNALELDDSALYLCASSRDDNEQFFGPGTRLTVL.

In this sample, this clone turned up a few times. The chain is built from TRBV29-1 and TRBJ2-5; D remains unclear. Looked up from germline, CDR1 is SQVTM and CDR2 is ANQGSEA. CDR3 size: 16 residues. V was trimmed by 4 bases and J by 2 bases, leaving 20 bases between them. Here the CDR3 reads CSVVGVHHIEQETQYF. CDR3 coding DNA: TGCAGCGTTGTGGGCGTCCATCACATTGAACAAGAGACCCAGTACTTC.

This clone has only a few counts. The chain recombines TRBV7-6 with TRBJ2-1; 8 nucleotides match TRBD2. Trimming at V came to 5 bases and at J to 6 bases, leaving 9 bases not matched to a gene. CDR1 is SGHVS and CDR2 is FNYEAQ in the germline V gene. This CDR3 comprises 15 residues. CDR3 residues: CASSHSGMGANEQFF. The CDR3 nucleotides are TGTGCCAGCAGCCATAGCGGGATGGGGGCCAATGAGCAGTTCTTC.

The V and J genes are TRBV5-1 and TRBJ1-1; D is uncertain. In germline, CDR1 is SGHRS, CDR2 YFSETQ. The CDR3 contains 13 residues. Trimming cost V 0 bases and J 2 bases, with 5 bases left between them. The CDR3 reads CASSLGSNTEAFF. The CDR3 DNA is TGCGCCAGCAGCTTGGGCAGTAACACTGAAGCTTTCTTT.

This clone was counted between two and nine times. The V call is TRBV2, the J call TRBJ2-1, with TRBD1 matching over 8 bases. Germline CDR1 SNHLY, CDR2 FYNNEI. The CDR3 runs 16 residues. After removal of 6 bases from V and 4 bases from J, the junction contained 11 bases not matched to a gene. The CDR3 coding sequence is TGTGCCAGCAGCGCCATTCGACAGGGGCGGTACAATGAGCAGTTCTTC. It yields the protein CASSAIRQGRYNEQFF.

The J gene is TRBJ2-7, the V gene TRBV4-2; D remains ambiguous. Germline CDR1 LGHNA, CDR2 YNFKEQ. Trimming took 0 bases from V and 3 from J, leaving 9 bases between them. The CDR3 is 14 residues long. In nucleotides, the CDR3 is TGTGCCAGCAGCCAAGATCAATCCTACTACGAGCAGTACTTC. Its protein is CASSQDQSYYEQYF.

The gene calls are TRBV7-2 and TRBJ2-3; D gene uncertain. Germline V gene sequence: CDR1 SGHTA, CDR2 FQGNSA. The V end was cut by 4 bases, the J end by 8 bases, with 10 bases between. CDR3 length: 12 amino acids. The CDR3 loop reads CASSSNKFTQYF. The CDR3 nucleotides read TGTGCCAGCAGCTCCAACAAGTTTACGCAGTATTTT.

This clone was counted many times. The V gene is TRBV7-9, the J gene TRBJ1-2; 9 bases are shared with TRBD1. Germline loops: CDR1 SEHNR, CDR2 FQNEAQ (reference sequence). The CDR3 has 13 residues. Trimming removed 5 bases from V and 6 bases from J; junction bases left unmatched: 4. The CDR3 DNA reads TGTGCCAGCAGCATCCGGGACAGGGATGGCTACACCTTC. Amino acid sequence: CASSIRDRDGYTF.